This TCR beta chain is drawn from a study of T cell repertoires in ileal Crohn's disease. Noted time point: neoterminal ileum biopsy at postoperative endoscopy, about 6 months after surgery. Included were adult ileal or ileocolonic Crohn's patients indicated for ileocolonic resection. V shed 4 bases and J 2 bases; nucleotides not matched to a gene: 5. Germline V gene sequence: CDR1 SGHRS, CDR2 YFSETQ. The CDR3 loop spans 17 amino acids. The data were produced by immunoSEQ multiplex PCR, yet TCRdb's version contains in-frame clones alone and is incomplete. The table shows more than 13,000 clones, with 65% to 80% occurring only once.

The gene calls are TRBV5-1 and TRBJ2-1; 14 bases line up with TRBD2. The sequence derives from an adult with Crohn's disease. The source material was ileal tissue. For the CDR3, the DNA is TGCGCCAGCAGCACTAGACTAGCGGGAGGGCCCTACAATGAGCAGTTCTTC. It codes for CASSTRLAGGPYNEQFF.